This T cell receptor beta chain stems from a study of early T cells in non-severe SARS-CoV-2 infection. This clonotype was seen just once. TCRdb re-derived calls from the 5' RACE reads in MiXCR, one entry per CDR3 protein. The data contain roughly 80,000 distinct CDR3 sequences, about 14% of them singletons. V was clipped by 5 bases and J by 4 bases, with 18 bases between them. The germline gives CDR1 SGHTA, CDR2 FQGNSA. The CDR3 consists of 16 residues. The source is an adult who was a healthcare worker with PCR-confirmed SARS-CoV-2 infection or an uninfected control (not recorded which). The chain couples TRBV7-2 to TRBJ1-3, with D uncertain. Sequencing was done on a sample of whole blood. Here the CDR3 reads CASSLTLRRAGNTIYF. The CDR3 nucleotides are TGTGCCAGCAGCCTTACCCTACGCCGCGCAGGAAACACCATATATTTT.